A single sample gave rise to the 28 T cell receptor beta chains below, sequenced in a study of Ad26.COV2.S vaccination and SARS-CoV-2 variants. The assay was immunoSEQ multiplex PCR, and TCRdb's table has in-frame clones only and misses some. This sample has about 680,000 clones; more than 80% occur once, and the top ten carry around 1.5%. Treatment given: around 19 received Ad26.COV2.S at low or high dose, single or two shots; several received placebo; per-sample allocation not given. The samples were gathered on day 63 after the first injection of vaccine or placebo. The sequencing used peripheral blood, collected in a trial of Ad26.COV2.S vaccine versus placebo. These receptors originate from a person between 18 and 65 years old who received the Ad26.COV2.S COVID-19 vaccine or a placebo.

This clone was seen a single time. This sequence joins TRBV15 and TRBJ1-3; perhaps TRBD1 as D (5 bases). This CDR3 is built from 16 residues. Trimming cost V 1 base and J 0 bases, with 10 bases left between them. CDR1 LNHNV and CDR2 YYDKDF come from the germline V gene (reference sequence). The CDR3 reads CATSRGQLSSGNTIYF. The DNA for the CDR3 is TGTGCCACCAGCAGAGGACAGTTGAGCTCTGGAAACACCATATATTTT. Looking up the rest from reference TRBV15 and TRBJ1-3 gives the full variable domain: DAMVIQNPRYQVTQFGKPVTLSCSQTLNHNVMYWYQQKSSQAPKLLFHYYDKDFNNEADTPDNFQSRRPNTSFCFLDIRSPGLGDTAMYLCATSRGQLSSGNTIYFGEGSWLTVV.

The CDR3 sequence is CASSYTSGTAYEQYF. The CDR3 region has the DNA TGTGCCAGCAGTTACACCTCGGGCACCGCCTACGAGCAGTACTTC. The gene calls are TRBV6-5 and TRBJ2-7; D is uncertain. CDR3 length: 15 amino acids. Trimming removed 2 bases at V and 2 bases at J, with 13 bases between. CDR1 and CDR2 from the germline V gene are MNHEY and SVGAGI.

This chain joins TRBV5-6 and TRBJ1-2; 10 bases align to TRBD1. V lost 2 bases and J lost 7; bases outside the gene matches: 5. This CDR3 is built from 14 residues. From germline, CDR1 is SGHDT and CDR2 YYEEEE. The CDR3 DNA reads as TGTGCCAGCAGCTTCGACAGGGGGCCATTTGGCTACACCTTC. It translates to CASSFDRGPFGYTF.

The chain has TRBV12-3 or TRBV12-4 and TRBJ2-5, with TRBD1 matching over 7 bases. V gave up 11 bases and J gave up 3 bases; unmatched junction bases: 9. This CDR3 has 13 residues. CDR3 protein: CAGGDRKKETQYF. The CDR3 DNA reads TGTGCCGGTGGGGACAGAAAAAAAGAGACCCAGTACTTC.

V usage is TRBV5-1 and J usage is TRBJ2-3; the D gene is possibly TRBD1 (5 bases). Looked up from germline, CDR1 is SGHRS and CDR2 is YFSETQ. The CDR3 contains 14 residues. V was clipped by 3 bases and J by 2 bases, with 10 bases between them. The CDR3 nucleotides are TGCGCCAGCAGCTGGGGCAGTCACACAGATACGCAGTATTTT. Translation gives CASSWGSHTDTQYF.

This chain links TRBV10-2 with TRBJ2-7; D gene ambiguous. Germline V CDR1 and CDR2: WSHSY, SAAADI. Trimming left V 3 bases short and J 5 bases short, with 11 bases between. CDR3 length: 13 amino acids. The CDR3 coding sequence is TGCGCCAGCAGTGAAGGTTGGTGGCACGAGCAGTACTTC. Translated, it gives CASSEGWWHEQYF.

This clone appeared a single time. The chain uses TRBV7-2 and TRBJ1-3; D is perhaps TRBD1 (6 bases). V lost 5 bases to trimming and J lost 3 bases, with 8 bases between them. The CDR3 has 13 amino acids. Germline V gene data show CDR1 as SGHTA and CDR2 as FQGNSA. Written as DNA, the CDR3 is TGTGCCAGCAGCGCAGGGGATGGAAACACCATATATTTT. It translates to CASSAGDGNTIYF.

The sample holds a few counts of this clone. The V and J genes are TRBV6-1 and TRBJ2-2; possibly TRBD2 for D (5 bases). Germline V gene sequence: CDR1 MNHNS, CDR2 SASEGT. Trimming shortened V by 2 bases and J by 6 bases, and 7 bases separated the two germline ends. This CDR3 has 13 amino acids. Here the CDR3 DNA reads TGTGCCAGCAGTGAACGGGGTCCCGGGGAGCTGTTTTTT. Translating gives CASSERGPGELFF.

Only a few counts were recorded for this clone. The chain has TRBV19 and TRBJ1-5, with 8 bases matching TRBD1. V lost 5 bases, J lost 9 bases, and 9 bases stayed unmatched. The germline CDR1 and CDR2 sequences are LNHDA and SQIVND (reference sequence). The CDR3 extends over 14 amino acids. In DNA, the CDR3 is TGTGCCAGTAGTGCGACAGGGGATGGTCGGCCCCAGCATTTT. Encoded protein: CASSATGDGRPQHF.

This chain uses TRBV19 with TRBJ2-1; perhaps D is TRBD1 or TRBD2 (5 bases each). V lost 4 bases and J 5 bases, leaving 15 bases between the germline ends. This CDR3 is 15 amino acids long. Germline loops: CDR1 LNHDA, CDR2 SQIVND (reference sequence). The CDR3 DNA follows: TGTGCCAGTAGTACCGCCCCGGGACGCAACAATGAGCAGTTCTTC. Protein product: CASSTAPGRNNEQFF.

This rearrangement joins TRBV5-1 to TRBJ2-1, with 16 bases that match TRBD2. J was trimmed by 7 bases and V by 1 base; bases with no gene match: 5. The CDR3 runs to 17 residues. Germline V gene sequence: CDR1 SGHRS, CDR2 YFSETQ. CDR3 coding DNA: TGCGCCAGCAGCTTGATGGGGACTAGCGGGAGGGGTAATGAGCAGTTCTTC. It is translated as CASSLMGTSGRGNEQFF.

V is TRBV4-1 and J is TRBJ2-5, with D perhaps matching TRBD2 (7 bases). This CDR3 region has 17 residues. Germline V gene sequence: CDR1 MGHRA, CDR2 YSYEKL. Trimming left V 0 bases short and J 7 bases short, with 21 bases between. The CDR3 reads CASSQDRGAPGLGTQYF. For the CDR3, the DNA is TGCGCCAGCAGCCAAGATCGGGGGGCCCCAGGCCTAGGGACCCAGTACTTC.

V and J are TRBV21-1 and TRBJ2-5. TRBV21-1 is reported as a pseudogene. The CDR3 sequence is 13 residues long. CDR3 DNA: TGTGCCAGCAGCAGCCCGGACGAAGGGACCCAGTACTTC. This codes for CASSSPDEGTQYF.

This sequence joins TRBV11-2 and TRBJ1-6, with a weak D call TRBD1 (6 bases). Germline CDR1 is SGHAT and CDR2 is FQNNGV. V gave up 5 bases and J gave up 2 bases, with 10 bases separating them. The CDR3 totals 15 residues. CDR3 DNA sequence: TGTGCCAGCAGCGTGACAGGAGCCTATAATTCACCCCTCCACTTT. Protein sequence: CASSVTGAYNSPLHF.

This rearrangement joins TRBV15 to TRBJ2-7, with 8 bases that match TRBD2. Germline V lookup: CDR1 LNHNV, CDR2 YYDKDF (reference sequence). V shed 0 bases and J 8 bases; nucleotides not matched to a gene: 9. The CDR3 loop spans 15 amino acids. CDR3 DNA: TGTGCCACCAGCAGAGATCAGTCACTAGCGGAGAAGCAGTACTTC. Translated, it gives CATSRDQSLAEKQYF. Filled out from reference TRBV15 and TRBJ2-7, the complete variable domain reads DAMVIQNPRYQVTQFGKPVTLSCSQTLNHNVMYWYQQKSSQAPKLLFHYYDKDFNNEADTPDNFQSRRPNTSFCFLDIRSPGLGDTAMYLCATSRDQSLAEKQYFGPGTRLTVT.

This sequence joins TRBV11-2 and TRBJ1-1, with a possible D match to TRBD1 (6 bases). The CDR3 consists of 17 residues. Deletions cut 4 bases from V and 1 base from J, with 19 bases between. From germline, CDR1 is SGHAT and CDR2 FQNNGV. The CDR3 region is CASSSNFRDTGNTEAFF. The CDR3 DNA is TGTGCCAGCAGCTCTAATTTCCGGGACACGGGGAACACTGAAGCTTTCTTT.

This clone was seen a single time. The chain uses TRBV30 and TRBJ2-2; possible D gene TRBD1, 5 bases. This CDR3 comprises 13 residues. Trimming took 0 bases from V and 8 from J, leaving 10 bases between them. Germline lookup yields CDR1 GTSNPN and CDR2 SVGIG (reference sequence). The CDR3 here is CAWSVRTMGELFF. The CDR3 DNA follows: TGTGCCTGGAGTGTACGGACAATGGGGGAGCTGTTTTTT.

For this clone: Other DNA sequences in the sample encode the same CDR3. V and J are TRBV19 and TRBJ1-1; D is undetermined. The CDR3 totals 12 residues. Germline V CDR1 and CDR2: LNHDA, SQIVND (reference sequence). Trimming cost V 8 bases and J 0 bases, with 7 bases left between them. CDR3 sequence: CASRSVNTEAFF. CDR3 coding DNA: TGTGCCAGTCGGTCAGTGAACACTGAAGCTTTCTTT.

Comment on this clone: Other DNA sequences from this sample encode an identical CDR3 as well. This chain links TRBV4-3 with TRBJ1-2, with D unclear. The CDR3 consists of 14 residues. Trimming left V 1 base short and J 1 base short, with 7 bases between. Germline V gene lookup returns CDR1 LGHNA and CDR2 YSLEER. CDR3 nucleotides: TGCGCCAGCAGCCAAGCCGGACGTAACTATGGCTACACCTTC. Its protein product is CASSQAGRNYGYTF.

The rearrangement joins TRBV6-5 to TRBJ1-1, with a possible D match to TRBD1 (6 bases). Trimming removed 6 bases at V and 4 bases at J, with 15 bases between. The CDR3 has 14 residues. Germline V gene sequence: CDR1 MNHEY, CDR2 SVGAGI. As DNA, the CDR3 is TGTGCCAGCAGGCCCCCGGGGGGGCCCACTGAAGCTTTCTTT. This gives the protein CASRPPGGPTEAFF.

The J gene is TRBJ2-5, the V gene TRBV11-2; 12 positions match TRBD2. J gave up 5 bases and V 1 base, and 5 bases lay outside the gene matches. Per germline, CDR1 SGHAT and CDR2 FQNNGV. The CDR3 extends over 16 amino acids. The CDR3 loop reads CASSLGASGGAETQYF. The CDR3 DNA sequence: TGTGCCAGCAGCTTAGGGGCTAGCGGGGGGGCGGAGACCCAGTACTTC.

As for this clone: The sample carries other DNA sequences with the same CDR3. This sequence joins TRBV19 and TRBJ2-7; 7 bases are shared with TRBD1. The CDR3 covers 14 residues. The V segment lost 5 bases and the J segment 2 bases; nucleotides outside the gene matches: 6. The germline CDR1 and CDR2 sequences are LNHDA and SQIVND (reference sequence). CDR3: CASSPRTGTYEQYF. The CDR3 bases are TGTGCCAGTAGTCCGAGGACAGGTACCTACGAGCAGTACTTC. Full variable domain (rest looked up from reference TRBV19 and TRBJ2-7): DGGITQSPKYLFRKEGQNVTLSCEQNLNHDAMYWYRQDPGQGLRLIYYSQIVNDFQKGDIAEGYSVSREKKESFPLTVTSAQKNPTAFYLCASSPRTGTYEQYFGPGTRLTVT.

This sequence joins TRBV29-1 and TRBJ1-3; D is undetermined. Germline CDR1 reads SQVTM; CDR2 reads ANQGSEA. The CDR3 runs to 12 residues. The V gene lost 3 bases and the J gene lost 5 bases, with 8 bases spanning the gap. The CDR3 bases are TGCAGCGTTGAGGCCAAAAGAAACACCATATATTTT. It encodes CSVEAKRNTIYF.

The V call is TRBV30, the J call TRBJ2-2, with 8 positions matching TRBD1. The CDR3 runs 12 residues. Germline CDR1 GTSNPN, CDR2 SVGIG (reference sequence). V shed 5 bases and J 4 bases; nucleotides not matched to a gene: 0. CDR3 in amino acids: CAWGQGTGELFF. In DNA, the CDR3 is TGTGCCTGGGGACAGGGCACCGGGGAGCTGTTTTTT.

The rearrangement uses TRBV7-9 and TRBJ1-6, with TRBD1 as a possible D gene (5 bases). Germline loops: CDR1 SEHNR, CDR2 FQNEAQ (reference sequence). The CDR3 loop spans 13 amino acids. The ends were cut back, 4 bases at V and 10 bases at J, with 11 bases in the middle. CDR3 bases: TGTGCCAGCAGCTCCTCCAGGGACTCACCCCTCCACTTT. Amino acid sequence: CASSSSRDSPLHF.

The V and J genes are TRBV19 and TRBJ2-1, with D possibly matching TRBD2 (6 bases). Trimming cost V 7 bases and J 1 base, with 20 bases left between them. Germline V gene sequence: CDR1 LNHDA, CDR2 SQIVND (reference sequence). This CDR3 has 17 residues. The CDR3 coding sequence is TGTGCCAGTACCCCTCTTCGGCGGGATGAATCCTACAATGAGCAGTTCTTC. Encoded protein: CASTPLRRDESYNEQFF. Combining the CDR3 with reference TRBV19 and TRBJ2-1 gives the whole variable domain DGGITQSPKYLFRKEGQNVTLSCEQNLNHDAMYWYRQDPGQGLRLIYYSQIVNDFQKGDIAEGYSVSREKKESFPLTVTSAQKNPTAFYLCASTPLRRDESYNEQFFGPGTRLTVL.

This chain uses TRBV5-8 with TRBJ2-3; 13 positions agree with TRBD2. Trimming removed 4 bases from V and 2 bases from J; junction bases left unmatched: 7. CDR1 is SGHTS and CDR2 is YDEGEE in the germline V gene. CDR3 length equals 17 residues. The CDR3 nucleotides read TGTGCCAGCAGCGCAGCCGGGACTAGCGGGACCACAGATACGCAGTATTTT. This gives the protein CASSAAGTSGTTDTQYF. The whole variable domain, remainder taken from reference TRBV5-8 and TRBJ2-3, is EAGVTQSPTHLIKTRGQQATLRCSPISGHTSVYWYQQALGLGLQFLLWYDEGEERNRGNFPPRFSGRQFPNYSSELNVNALELEDSALYLCASSAAGTSGTTDTQYFGPGTRLTVL.

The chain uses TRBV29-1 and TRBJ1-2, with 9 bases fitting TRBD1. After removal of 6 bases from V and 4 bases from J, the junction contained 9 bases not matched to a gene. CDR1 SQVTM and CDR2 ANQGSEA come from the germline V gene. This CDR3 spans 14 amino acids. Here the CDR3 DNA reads TGCAGCGTGGCCGACAGGGGGAGATCCTATGGCTACACCTTC. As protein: CSVADRGRSYGYTF.